The 23 T cell receptor beta chains in this list originate from one sample, sequenced in a study of CD8 T cell repertoires and HIV-1 epitope variants. TCRdb's table, derived via immunoSEQ multiplex PCR, lists solely in-frame clones and lacks some. Of about 95,000 clones in the sample, over 70% are singletons; the top ten hold 25% to 30%. The sample taken for sequencing was uncultured baseline CD8+ T cells from peripheral blood mononuclear cells (PBMCs). These receptors all come from a male donor with HIV.

This sequence joins TRBV9 and TRBJ2-5; 14 positions agree with TRBD2. This CDR3 comprises 16 residues. Germline V gene lookup returns CDR1 SGDLS and CDR2 YYNGEE. The V gene end was trimmed by 4 bases and the J gene end by 1 base; junction bases not matched to a gene: 3. For the CDR3, the DNA is TGTGCCAGCAGCAGGACTAGCGGGAGGATCCAAGAGACCCAGTACTTC. Encoded protein: CASSRTSGRIQETQYF.

This rearrangement joins TRBV28 to TRBJ2-5; TRBD1 is a possible D gene (6 bases). This CDR3 is 15 amino acids long. The germline CDR1 and CDR2 sequences are MDHEN and SYDVKM. Trimming took off 9 bases at V and 2 bases at J, with 19 bases between the two ends. In DNA form, the CDR3 reads TGTGCCAGTAAAGTATCCGGGACAAAACAAGAGACCCAGTACTTC. Its protein product is CASKVSGTKQETQYF.

The chain couples TRBV19 to TRBJ2-5, with TRBD1 matching over 8 bases. The CDR3 has 15 amino acids. CDR1 is LNHDA, CDR2 SQIVND, per germline (reference sequence). Germline trimming cut 3 bases from V and 0 bases from J; bases unmatched to any gene: 3. In DNA, the CDR3 is TGTGCCAGTAGTATTCAGGGGGCGTACCAAGAGACCCAGTACTTC. This gives the protein CASSIQGAYQETQYF.

V gene TRBV6-5 combines with J gene TRBJ2-7; 7 positions match TRBD2. The CDR3 length is 15 residues. The germline V gene has CDR1 MNHEY and CDR2 SVGAGI. With 0 bases clipped from V and 5 bases from J, the junction kept 7 bases outside the gene matches. The CDR3 DNA reads as TGTGCCAGCAGTTACTCTGGGCAGGGAGGGAACGAGCAGTACTTC. Residues: CASSYSGQGGNEQYF.

The chain has TRBV6-5 and TRBJ2-1; perhaps TRBD1 as D (6 bases). This CDR3 has 16 residues. The germline V and J ends were trimmed by 0 bases and 7 bases, with 16 bases remaining between them. Germline V lookup: CDR1 MNHEY, CDR2 SVGAGI. This chain's CDR3 is CASSYSSMGAGNEQFF. In DNA form, the CDR3 reads TGTGCCAGCAGTTACTCGAGTATGGGGGCTGGAAATGAGCAGTTCTTC.

The chain recombines TRBV30 with TRBJ1-1; no reliable D call. Germline values: CDR1 GTSNPN, CDR2 SVGIG (reference sequence). V lost 1 base to trimming and J lost 1 base, with 7 bases between them. CDR3 length equals 13 residues. The DNA for the CDR3 is TGTGCCTGGAGTGGTGGCCAGAACACTGAAGCTTTCTTT. Protein sequence: CAWSGGQNTEAFF.

This clone was seen a handful of times. CDR3 region: CASSLAGLAGGPSYNEQFF. As DNA, the CDR3 is TGCGCCAGCAGCTTGGCGGGACTAGCGGGGGGGCCTTCCTACAATGAGCAGTTCTTC. V and J are TRBV5-1 and TRBJ2-1, with 16 nucleotides matching TRBD2. In germline, CDR1 is SGHRS, CDR2 YFSETQ. With V trimmed by 0 bases and J by 1 base, 4 bases remained unmatched. CDR3 length: 19 amino acids.

This clone occurred many times. The chain uses TRBV4-1 and TRBJ2-4; TRBD2 agrees at 11 bases. The length of the CDR3 is 19 residues. Germline assignment: CDR1 MGHRA and CDR2 YSYEKL. Germline trimming cut 5 bases from V and 0 bases from J; bases unmatched to any gene: 12. CDR3: CASSSLLAGVPLAKNIQYF. CDR3 nucleotides: TGCGCCAGCAGCAGCCTACTAGCGGGAGTTCCCCTAGCCAAAAACATTCAGTACTTC.

The rearrangement joins TRBV4-1 to TRBJ2-2; tentatively, D is TRBD2 (5 bases). The V end lost 1 base, the J end lost 7 bases, and 16 bases lay between the germline ends. The CDR3 sequence is 16 residues long. Germline V gene lookup returns CDR1 MGHRA and CDR2 YSYEKL. The CDR3 protein is CASSQVASQRVGELFF. The CDR3 DNA sequence: TGCGCCAGCAGCCAAGTTGCCAGCCAGAGGGTCGGGGAGCTGTTTTTT.

The V and J genes are TRBV11-2 and TRBJ2-1; TRBD1 or TRBD2 may be the D gene (5 bases each). This CDR3 has 15 amino acids. V lost 0 bases to trimming and J lost 2 bases, with 8 bases between them. Germline lookup yields CDR1 SGHAT and CDR2 FQNNGV. CDR3 in amino acids: CASSLDLGAYNEQFF. CDR3 in DNA: TGTGCCAGCAGCTTAGATTTGGGGGCCTACAATGAGCAGTTCTTC.

J is TRBJ1-2 and V is TRBV18, with 10 positions matching TRBD1. The CDR3 length is 13 residues. V lost 5 bases to trimming and J lost 8 bases; unmatched junction nucleotides: 5. Per the germline V gene, CDR1 is KGHSH and CDR2 is LQKENI. CDR3 region: CASSKGTGDGYTF. The CDR3 coding sequence is TGTGCCAGCTCAAAGGGGACAGGGGACGGCTACACCTTC.

V usage is TRBV6-1 and J usage is TRBJ1-6; D is perhaps TRBD1 (6 bases). The CDR3 sequence is 15 residues long. Germline CDR1 reads MNHNS; CDR2 reads SASEGT. With 3 bases removed from V and 7 bases from J, the gap between germline ends came to 13 bases. The CDR3: CASSDTGQSNSPLHF. CDR3 DNA sequence: TGTGCCAGCAGTGACACTGGACAGAGCAATTCACCCCTCCACTTT.

This chain joins TRBV5-1 and TRBJ2-5, with a weak D call TRBD1 (5 bases). Trimming pared 0 bases from V and 4 bases from J, leaving 13 bases between. The CDR3 length is 15 residues. Germline V CDR1 and CDR2: SGHRS, YFSETQ. This CDR3 is CASSLDGRVGETQYF. CDR3 sequence (DNA): TGCGCCAGCAGCTTGGACGGCAGGGTGGGAGAGACCCAGTACTTC. The full variable domain, its missing parts supplied by reference TRBV5-1 and TRBJ2-5, is KAGVTQTPRYLIKTRGQQVTLSCSPISGHRSVSWYQQTPGQGLQFLFEYFSETQRNKGNFPGRFSGRQFSNSRSEMNVSTLELGDSALYLCASSLDGRVGETQYFGPGTRLLVL.

This clone was seen more than once but under ten times. This chain links TRBV5-6 with TRBJ1-4; TRBD1 is a possible D gene (6 bases). From germline, CDR1 is SGHDT and CDR2 YYEEEE. CDR3 length equals 15 residues. V lost 3 bases, J lost 5 bases, and 14 bases lay in between. CDR3 nucleotide sequence: TGTGCCAGCAGCTCATTGGCGGGGGCGAATGAAAAACTGTTTTTT. Its protein is CASSSLAGANEKLFF.

The chain joins TRBV28 to TRBJ2-7; D may match TRBD1 or TRBD2 (5 bases each). The CDR3 is 14 amino acids. Germline CDR1 MDHEN, CDR2 SYDVKM. Trimming pared 5 bases from V and 4 bases from J, leaving 15 bases between. The CDR3 reads CASSPRDGIYEQYF. CDR3 nucleotide sequence: TGTGCCAGCAGTCCTAGGGACGGTATATACGAGCAGTACTTC.

This rearrangement joins TRBV6-5 to TRBJ1-2; possibly TRBD1 for D (6 bases). Germline CDR1 MNHEY, CDR2 SVGAGI. This CDR3 has 12 residues. V lost 6 bases, J lost 8 bases, and 13 bases lay in between. The CDR3: CASSKDRKGYTF. DNA for the CDR3: TGTGCCAGCAGCAAAGACAGGAAGGGCTACACCTTC.

This clone was observed a few times. The rearrangement uses TRBV19 and TRBJ2-5, with 10 bases identical to TRBD1. CDR1 is LNHDA and CDR2 is SQIVND in the germline V gene (reference sequence). V was clipped by 5 bases and J by 9 bases; unmatched bases: 6. The CDR3 has 13 residues. The CDR3 protein is CASSPGTGVSQYF. CDR3 bases: TGTGCCAGTAGTCCCGGGACAGGGGTTTCCCAGTACTTC.

The chain links TRBV4-3 to TRBJ1-1; possibly TRBD1 for D (6 bases). In germline, CDR1 is LGHNA, CDR2 YSLEER. The V end was cut by 2 bases, the J end by 7 bases, with 20 bases between. The CDR3 runs to 16 residues. Written as DNA, the CDR3 is TGCGCCAGCAGCCAAAGGGCTACGGGGGCTCCTGATGAAGCTTTCTTT. It codes for CASSQRATGAPDEAFF.

The chain is built from TRBV28 and TRBJ2-5; tentative D call: TRBD1 (5 bases). The V and J ends lost 6 bases and 4 bases respectively, with 15 bases between them. This CDR3 has 14 amino acids. Germline V gene lookup returns CDR1 MDHEN and CDR2 SYDVKM. The CDR3 region has the DNA TGTGCCAGCAGCCAGGGTTTTTTAGCAGAGACCCAGTACTTC. Residues: CASSQGFLAETQYF. The variable domain in full, completed from reference TRBV28 and TRBJ2-5, reads DVKVTQSSRYLVKRTGEKVFLECVQDMDHENMFWYRQDPGLGLRLIYFSYDVKMKEKGDIPEGYSVSREKKERFSLILESASTNQTSMYLCASSQGFLAETQYFGPGTRLLVL.

This clone was detected a few times. V and J are TRBV25-1 and TRBJ2-1; 10 positions agree with TRBD2. With V trimmed by 2 bases and J by 3 bases, 4 bases remained unmatched. Germline V gene data show CDR1 as MGHDK and CDR2 as SYGVNS. This CDR3 contains 16 residues. CDR3 residues: CASSERSSGSYNEQFF. In DNA, the CDR3 is TGTGCCAGCAGTGAACGGTCTAGCGGGAGCTACAATGAGCAGTTCTTC.

The J gene is TRBJ2-7, the V gene TRBV14; 7 bases fit TRBD1. The CDR3 has 14 amino acids. V gave up 4 bases and J gave up 3 bases; unmatched junction bases: 6. CDR1 is SGHDN, CDR2 FVKESK, per germline. CDR3 sequence reads: CASSPRTGFYEQYF. The CDR3 bases are TGTGCCAGCAGCCCACGGACAGGATTCTACGAGCAGTACTTC.

The chain couples TRBV2 to TRBJ2-1; D may be TRBD1 or TRBD2 (5 bases each). The V gene lost 0 bases and the J gene lost 8 bases, with 14 bases spanning the gap. This CDR3 spans 15 amino acids. The germline gives CDR1 SNHLY, CDR2 FYNNEI. CDR3 in DNA: TGTGCCAGCAGTGAAGCGACTAAGGGGAGCGATGAGCAGTTCTTC. Translating it yields CASSEATKGSDEQFF.

The rearrangement uses TRBV6-1 and TRBJ2-4; 9 bases align to TRBD1. The trim removed 0 bases at V and 6 bases at J, leaving 3 bases unmatched. Per germline, CDR1 MNHNS and CDR2 SASEGT. The CDR3 is made up of 15 amino acids. CDR3 residues: CASSEAGTGRNIQYF. The CDR3 DNA reads as TGTGCCAGCAGTGAAGCCGGGACAGGGAGAAACATTCAGTACTTC.